The 9 T cell receptor beta chains below come from one sample, sequenced in a study of T cells of healthy individuals. TCRdb passed the 5' RACE reads through MiXCR, listing each CDR3 protein once. The table includes 95,000 to 100,000 distinct CDR3 sequences, 17% detected once. The receptors derive from a human donor in good health.

This clonotype was recorded at least ten times. The chain combines TRBV28 with TRBJ2-7; D is perhaps TRBD1 or TRBD2 (5 bases each). This CDR3 region has 12 residues. The V end was cut by 8 bases, the J end by 4 bases, with 12 bases between. Germline CDR1 reads MDHEN; CDR2 reads SYDVKM. The CDR3 region is CASGTVGYEQYF. Here the CDR3 DNA reads TGTGCCAGCGGGACCGTAGGTTACGAGCAGTACTTC.

The genes are TRBV6-5 and TRBJ2-3; TRBD2 aligns across 10 bases. J lost 4 bases, V lost 5 bases, and 6 bases had no gene match. This CDR3 is built from 15 residues. Germline loops: CDR1 MNHEY, CDR2 SVGAGI. The CDR3 region is CASSEEAGGPDTQYF. As DNA, the CDR3 is TGTGCCAGCAGTGAAGAAGCGGGAGGGCCAGATACGCAGTATTTT.

The CDR3: CSARAMNTEAFF. The CDR3 DNA is TGCAGTGCTAGAGCCATGAACACTGAAGCTTTCTTT. The rearrangement links TRBV20-1 to TRBJ1-1; D is unresolved. CDR1 is DFQATT, CDR2 SNEGSKA, per germline (reference sequence). V lost 1 base and J lost 0, with 3 bases in between. This CDR3 is 12 amino acids long.

The V call is TRBV7-2, the J call TRBJ2-7; D not certain. Trimming left V 6 bases short and J 2 bases short, with 14 bases between. Germline-derived CDR1 and CDR2 are SGHTA and FQGNSA. The CDR3 contains 14 residues. The CDR3: CASSLRARPYEQYF. The CDR3 DNA sequence: TGTGCCAGCAGTCTCCGGGCCCGCCCCTACGAGCAGTACTTC.

This clonotype has ten or more counts. V gene TRBV10-3 combines with J gene TRBJ1-1; the D is unclear. The V end lost 10 bases, the J end lost 0 bases, and 18 bases lay between the germline ends. Germline values: CDR1 ENHRY, CDR2 SYGVKD. CDR3 length equals 15 residues. CDR3 in amino acids: CAKRTNLTMNTEAFF. The CDR3 DNA reads as TGTGCCAAACGAACTAACCTAACCATGAACACTGAAGCTTTCTTT.

The chain joins TRBV29-1 to TRBJ1-2; weak D call: TRBD1 (6 bases). Looked up from germline, CDR1 is SQVTM and CDR2 is ANQGSEA. V lost 8 bases to trimming and J lost 6 bases, with 22 bases between them. The CDR3 covers 14 residues. The CDR3 region has the DNA TGCAGCCCTCCCTCTAGGTCAGGGGTGGATGGCTACACCTTC. This encodes CSPPSRSGVDGYTF.

The table lists this clonotype with a count of one. CDR3 protein: CASSNLAGGWKNEQFF. The CDR3 region has the DNA TGTGCCAGCAGCAACCTAGCGGGGGGTTGGAAAAATGAGCAGTTCTTC. V gene TRBV7-2 combines with J gene TRBJ2-1; 11 nucleotides agree with TRBD2. Germline values: CDR1 SGHTA, CDR2 FQGNSA. The CDR3 consists of 16 residues. V dropped 5 bases and J dropped 7; count of bases not matched to a gene: 10.

This clonotype appeared many times. The CDR3 loop is CSARPWNSGNTIYF. The CDR3 DNA is TGCAGTGCTAGACCTTGGAACTCTGGAAACACCATATATTTT. The J gene is TRBJ1-3, the V gene TRBV20-1, with unresolved D. V was cut by 2 bases and J by 0 bases, with 8 bases left in between. Per germline, CDR1 DFQATT and CDR2 SNEGSKA (reference sequence). CDR3 size: 14 residues.

The gene calls are TRBV9 and TRBJ2-2; D may be TRBD2 (6 bases). Per germline, CDR1 SGDLS and CDR2 YYNGEE. Trimming left V 4 bases short and J 1 base short, with 17 bases between. This CDR3 has 17 amino acids. CDR3 sequence (DNA): TGTGCCAGCAGCCCGCGGGGAAGGGGCGAGAACACCGGGGAGCTGTTTTTT. Translating it yields CASSPRGRGENTGELFF.